The next 18 T cell receptor beta chains were all read from a single sample in a study of blood T cells in healthy people across ages. Sample-barcoded 5' priming and a J-beta primer mix drove a second PCR of 7 to 11 cycles. Using its own MiXCR run on the 5' RACE reads, TCRdb lists one record per CDR3 protein. Of some 790,000 distinct CDR3 sequences in the sample, more than 25% were seen once. Sample: blood. The receptor set was obtained from a woman of 80 years or more in good health.

Only a few counts were recorded for this clonotype. V usage is TRBV12-3 or TRBV12-4 and J usage is TRBJ2-2; D is ambiguous. V lost 3 bases and J lost 3, with 5 bases in between. The CDR3 is 13 amino acids. The CDR3 DNA sequence: TGTGCCAGCAGTTTCTGGGACACCGGGGAGCTGTTTTTT. This codes for CASSFWDTGELFF.

This clonotype has ten or more counts. The rearrangement joins TRBV20-1 to TRBJ2-4; tentatively, D is TRBD1 (6 bases). V was shortened by 6 bases and J by 0 bases, with 15 bases between the two germline ends. CDR1 DFQATT and CDR2 SNEGSKA come from the germline V gene (reference sequence). The CDR3 is 15 residues long. The CDR3 DNA sequence: TGCAGTGCCACGACAGGCCTTCTAGCCAAAAACATTCAGTACTTC. As protein: CSATTGLLAKNIQYF.

The V call is TRBV27, the J call TRBJ1-1; TRBD1 matches at 8 bases. The CDR3 sequence is 13 residues long. Unmatched junction bases numbered 2, after V lost 3 bases and J lost 5 bases. Looked up from germline, CDR1 is MNHEY and CDR2 is SMNVEV (reference sequence). CDR3 sequence: CASSFQGATEAFF. DNA of the CDR3: TGTGCCAGCAGTTTTCAGGGGGCAACTGAAGCTTTCTTT.

The CDR3 DNA sequence: TGTGCCAGCACCCCTGGCAGGGGAGTTTACTATGGCTACACCTTC. It is translated as CASTPGRGVYYGYTF. The V call is TRBV12-3 or TRBV12-4, the J call TRBJ1-2; tentative D call: TRBD1 (6 bases). The CDR3 contains 15 residues. V lost 7 bases and J 3 bases, leaving 18 bases between the germline ends.

The chain has TRBV18 and TRBJ1-5; TRBD1 aligns across 8 bases. From germline, CDR1 is KGHSH and CDR2 LQKENI. The CDR3 totals 14 residues. V dropped 3 bases and J dropped 5; count of bases not matched to a gene: 3. The CDR3 DNA reads TGTGCCAGCTCACCGTCAGGGGGCCATCAGCCCCAGCATTTT. Protein product: CASSPSGGHQPQHF.

The V call is TRBV12-3 or TRBV12-4, the J call TRBJ2-1, with a possible D match to TRBD1 (8 bases). V lost 2 bases to trimming and J lost 12 bases, with 20 bases between them. The CDR3 extends over 15 amino acids. The CDR3 DNA reads as TGTGCCAGCAGTTTAACAGGGGGGGTGAGCAGGGCGCAGTTCTTC. It is translated as CASSLTGGVSRAQFF.

Regarding this clonotype: Just one base apart from a much larger clone, this may be a read error. The chain employs TRBV12-3 or TRBV12-4 and TRBJ2-3; D ambiguous. This CDR3 contains 13 residues. Between the trimmed V and J ends, which lost 5 bases and 4 bases, there was a span of 10 bases. The CDR3 bases are TGTGCCAGCAGTAAACTAAACGCAGATACGCAGTATTTT. Translation: CASSKLNADTQYF.

The chain joins TRBV7-8 to TRBJ2-7; 8 bases fit TRBD1. This CDR3 region has 14 residues. Germline V gene sequence: CDR1 SGHVS, CDR2 FQNEAQ. V dropped 5 bases and J dropped 5; count of bases not matched to a gene: 8. CDR3 sequence: CASSPAETGDEQYF. The DNA for the CDR3 is TGTGCCAGCAGCCCGGCAGAGACAGGGGACGAGCAGTACTTC.

This chain connects TRBV7-9 to TRBJ1-2; the D is unclear. Trimming stripped 2 bases from V and 9 bases from J, with 13 bases between. The V gene's germline CDR1 is SEHNR and CDR2 FQNEAQ (reference sequence). This CDR3 is 13 amino acids long. The CDR3 loop reads CASSLLLGLSYTF. CDR3 DNA sequence: TGTGCCAGCAGCTTACTCCTAGGGTTGAGCTACACCTTC.

This clonotype appeared a few times. The rearrangement uses TRBV10-3 and TRBJ1-5, with TRBD1 matching over 7 bases. V was clipped by 10 bases and J by 0 bases; unmatched bases: 12. The germline V gene has CDR1 ENHRY and CDR2 SYGVKD. The CDR3 has 16 residues. The CDR3 sequence: CATRGGTAYSNQPQHF. CDR3 in DNA: TGTGCCACCCGAGGGGGCACCGCTTATAGCAATCAGCCCCAGCATTTT.

This clonotype was observed a handful of times. V gene TRBV7-2 combines with J gene TRBJ2-4, with TRBD1 identical over 8 bases. Germline V gives CDR1 SGHTA, CDR2 FQGNSA. The ends lost 6 bases at V and 5 bases at J; junction bases unmatched: 21. The CDR3 has 19 residues. This chain's CDR3 is CASRRAGGQNHLGQNIQYF. The DNA for the CDR3 is TGTGCCAGCAGGCGGGCAGGGGGCCAAAACCATCTAGGCCAAAACATTCAGTACTTC. Full variable domain (remainder filled in from reference TRBV7-2 and TRBJ2-4): GAGVSQSPSNKVTEKGKDVELRCDPISGHTALYWYRQSLGQGLEFLIYFQGNSAPDKSGLPSDRFSAERTGGSVSTLTIQRTQQEDSAVYLCASRRAGGQNHLGQNIQYFGAGTRLSVL.

The chain carries TRBV14 and TRBJ1-2; maybe TRBD1 (6 bases). The CDR3 is 14 amino acids. CDR1 and CDR2 (germline): SGHDN, FVKESK. Trimming removed 4 bases from V and 6 bases from J, with 15 bases in between. For the CDR3, the DNA is TGTGCCAGCAGCCCCCGGGCCAGGGGCCATGGCTACACCTTC. This codes for CASSPRARGHGYTF.

The chain combines TRBV4-1 with TRBJ1-1; weak D call: TRBD1 (5 bases). CDR1 and CDR2 (germline): MGHRA, YSYEKL. This CDR3 comprises 16 residues. Trimming pared 4 bases from V and 4 bases from J, leaving 19 bases between. CDR3 sequence: CASSPVPLGRVTEAFF. The DNA for the CDR3 is TGCGCCAGCAGCCCGGTACCCCTGGGGCGGGTCACTGAAGCTTTCTTT.

This clonotype was counted many times. The chain couples TRBV10-3 to TRBJ1-2, with a tentative D call TRBD1 (5 bases). CDR3 length: 12 residues. V was clipped by 6 bases and J by 6 bases, with 11 bases between them. Per the germline V gene, CDR1 is ENHRY and CDR2 is SYGVKD. The CDR3 region has the DNA TGTGCCATCAGCCAGGGAGAGGATGGCTACACCTTC. Its translation: CAISQGEDGYTF.

The rearrangement links TRBV5-8 to TRBJ2-1; D is perhaps TRBD1 or TRBD2 (5 bases each). Per the germline V gene, CDR1 is SGHTS and CDR2 is YDEGEE. This CDR3 region has 15 residues. V dropped 4 bases and J dropped 1 base, with 12 bases sitting between them. CDR3: CASSTGTASYNEQFF. Here the CDR3 DNA reads TGTGCCAGCAGCACCGGGACCGCTTCCTACAATGAGCAGTTCTTC.

CDR3 sequence (DNA): TGCGCCAGCAGCTTGGACCCGGGACACCTAAGCACAGATACGCAGTATTTT. It is translated as CASSLDPGHLSTDTQYF. This chain joins TRBV5-1 and TRBJ2-3, with D perhaps matching TRBD1 (6 bases). V dropped 0 bases and J dropped 0 bases, with 14 bases sitting between them. The CDR3 contains 17 residues. The V gene's germline CDR1 is SGHRS and CDR2 YFSETQ.

The table lists this clonotype with many counts. The chain uses TRBV28 and TRBJ1-4; TRBD1 matches 8 bases. There are 15 residues in the CDR3. The V gene's germline CDR1 is MDHEN and CDR2 SYDVKM. With 3 bases clipped from V and 3 bases from J, the junction kept 3 bases outside the gene matches. This CDR3 is CASSLDRAANEKLFF. CDR3 bases: TGTGCCAGCAGTTTGGACAGGGCGGCTAATGAAAAACTGTTTTTT.

This clonotype was observed at least ten times. This sequence joins TRBV5-1 and TRBJ1-2; tentative D call: TRBD1 (5 bases). V was pared by 3 bases and J by 8 bases, with 14 bases between. The CDR3 covers 13 residues. CDR1 is SGHRS and CDR2 is YFSETQ in the germline V gene. The CDR3 region is CASSSEQGEGYTF. Written as DNA, the CDR3 is TGCGCCAGCAGCTCTGAGCAGGGCGAGGGCTACACCTTC.